These 14 T cell receptor beta chains were sequenced from one sample in a study of T cells in women clearing cervical HPV infection. Sequencing was performed with immunoSEQ multiplex PCR; in TCRdb, only in-frame clones are kept and a portion is missing. Its listing shows 25,000 to 35,000 clones. Sequenced material: blood buffy coat. The receptors originated from a woman aged 18-70 years with a cervical HPV16 infection that either progressed to CIN3+ or cleared (not recorded which).

To note about this clone: Sequencing ends 3 residues short of the CDR3 end; the germline J gene provides the rest. This chain connects TRBV5-1 to TRBJ1-2, with D possibly TRBD1 on 5 matching bases. This CDR3 has 15 residues. The V gene lost 0 bases and the J gene lost 7 bases, with 16 bases spanning the gap. Germline values: CDR1 SGHRS, CDR2 YFSETQ. The sequenced CDR3 bases are TGCGCCAGCAGCTTGGGAGGGACGGCAGCGGGTGGC. Its protein is CASSLGGTAAGG. From start to end, the CDR3 is CASSLGGTAAGGYTF.

Remarks on this clone: The read halts 3 residues ahead of the CDR3 end, with the missing end drawn from the germline J gene. V is TRBV11-2 and J is TRBJ1-2, with 9 bases identical to TRBD1. J lost 7 bases, V lost 4 bases, and 4 bases had no gene match. This CDR3 region has 13 residues. The germline CDR1 and CDR2 sequences are SGHAT and FQNNGV. Here the CDR3 reads CASSSRQGGGYTF. The sequenced part of the CDR3 DNA is TGTGCCAGCAGCTCCCGACAGGGGGGTGGC.

With regard to this clone: Read data end 3 residues before the CDR3 end; the end is taken from the germline J gene. V gene TRBV20-1 combines with J gene TRBJ1-5; tentative D call: TRBD1 (5 bases). V dropped 7 bases and J dropped 7 bases, with 20 bases sitting between them. CDR1 is DFQATT, CDR2 SNEGSKA, per germline (reference sequence). The CDR3 sequence is 14 residues long. The CDR3 sequence is CSVAEGRENQPQHF. The CDR3 bases that were read are TGCAGTGTAGCGGAGGGGCGGGAGAACCAGCCC.

As for this clone: From the germline J gene comes the end of the CDR3, since the read stops 3 residues before it. The chain carries TRBV10-2 and TRBJ2-3; 8 nucleotides match TRBD2. This CDR3 is built from 18 residues. After removal of 2 bases from V and 1 base from J, the junction contained 11 bases not matched to a gene. The germline V gene has CDR1 WSHSY and CDR2 SAAADI. The CDR3 DNA, read in part, is TGCGCCAGCAGTGAGAATGGTAACGGGGGGGCAGGCACAGATACG. This gives the protein CASSENGNGGAGTDT. The full CDR3 sequence reads CASSENGNGGAGTDTQYF.

A remark on this clone: The read comes to an end 3 residues before the CDR3 does, leaving the germline J gene to fill in the end. The chain combines TRBV10-2 with TRBJ2-7; 8 bases agree with TRBD2. CDR1 is WSHSY and CDR2 is SAAADI in the germline V gene. The CDR3 is 14 amino acids. The J segment lost 3 bases and the V segment lost 4 bases, leaving 5 bases of the junction unmatched. CDR3 loop: CASSVSGGYYEQYF. The CDR3 bases that were read are TGCGCCAGCAGTGTCAGCGGGGGCTACTACGAG.

Comment on this clone: The missing CDR3 end, 3 residues past where the read stops, is filled in from the germline J gene. Other DNA sequences in the same sample also yield this CDR3. The chain has TRBV23-1 and TRBJ1-2, with D possibly being TRBD1 (6 bases). TRBV23-1 is designated an ORF whose function remains uncertain. The CDR3 loop spans 12 amino acids. The CDR3 bases that were read are TGCGCCAGCAGGGGGGGGGCGGAAGGC. Translated, it gives CASRGGAEG. The CDR3, in full, reads CASRGGAEGYTF.

Here the CDR3 reads CASSPWDRPYEQYF. The sequenced part of the CDR3 DNA is TGTGCCAGTAGTCCCTGGGACAGACCCTACGAG. The chain joins TRBV19 to TRBJ2-7, with 7 bases fitting TRBD1. Sequencing ends 3 residues short of the CDR3 end; the germline J gene provides the rest. The CDR3 covers 14 residues. The V segment lost 5 bases and the J segment 2 bases; nucleotides outside the gene matches: 6. CDR1 and CDR2 (germline): LNHDA, SQIVND (reference sequence). The full variable domain, rest sourced from reference TRBV19 and TRBJ2-7, is DGGITQSPKYLFRKEGQNVTLSCEQNLNHDAMYWYRQDPGQGLRLIYYSQIVNDFQKGDIAEGYSVSREKKESFPLTVTSAQKNPTAFYLCASSPWDRPYEQYFGPGTRLTVT.

On this clone itself: The CDR3 is cut off 3 residues early in the read; its end comes from the germline J gene. V is TRBV5-1 and J is TRBJ1-6, with 10 bases fitting TRBD1. The V gene's germline CDR1 is SGHRS and CDR2 YFSETQ. This CDR3 comprises 17 residues. With 1 base clipped from V and 4 bases from J, the junction kept 5 bases outside the gene matches. CDR3: CASSLTGQGSYNSPLHF. The CDR3 bases that were read are TGCGCCAGCAGCTTGACGGGACAGGGGAGTTATAATTCACCC.

About this clone itself: The read terminates 3 residues ahead of where the CDR3 ends, so the germline J gene completes it. The rearrangement uses TRBV20-1 and TRBJ2-1; 14 positions match TRBD2. Germline V gives CDR1 DFQATT, CDR2 SNEGSKA (reference sequence). Trimming took 2 bases from V and 4 from J; bases not matched to a gene: 13. The CDR3 runs to 19 residues. CDR3 loop: CSARLPGLAGGSLYNEQFF. The covered CDR3 bases are TGCAGTGCTAGACTCCCAGGACTAGCGGGGGGCTCCCTTTACAATGAG.

A remark on this clone: Sequencing ends 3 residues short of the CDR3 end; the germline J gene provides the rest. The genes are TRBV20-1 and TRBJ2-3; D remains ambiguous. V was pared by 0 bases and J by 0 bases, with 7 bases between. The germline gives CDR1 DFQATT, CDR2 SNEGSKA (reference sequence). This CDR3 contains 14 residues. The covered CDR3 bases are TGCAGTGCTAGAGATGCGACTAGCACAGATACG. This sequence encodes CSARDATSTDT. Given in full, the CDR3 is CSARDATSTDTQYF.

Of note for this clone: The read stops 3 residues short of the end of the CDR3; the missing end is completed from the germline J gene. The chain is built from TRBV5-1 and TRBJ2-3; TRBD2 aligns across 10 bases. Trimming cost V 4 bases and J 2 bases; bases outside gene matches: 7. This CDR3 spans 16 amino acids. CDR1 is SGHRS, CDR2 YFSETQ, per germline. Here the CDR3 reads CASSHSSGGYTDTQYF. Incomplete CDR3 DNA: TGCGCCAGCAGCCATTCTAGCGGGGGATACACAGATACG.

Worth noting for this clone: The read halts 3 residues ahead of the CDR3 end, with the missing end drawn from the germline J gene. The gene calls are TRBV7-7 and TRBJ2-7; TRBD2 aligns across 8 bases. This CDR3 has 15 amino acids. Trimming at V came to 5 bases and at J to 0 bases, leaving 6 bases not matched to a gene. CDR1 and CDR2 from the germline V gene are SSHAT and FNYEAQ (reference sequence). The CDR3 reads CASSPTAGDSYEQYF. The covered CDR3 bases are TGTGCCAGCAGCCCAACAGCGGGGGACTCCTACGAG.

Concerning this clone itself: The read terminates 3 residues before the CDR3 end, so the remaining end is supplied by the germline J gene. The rearrangement joins TRBV19 to TRBJ1-2, with 10 bases aligning to TRBD1. CDR1 and CDR2 from the germline V gene are LNHDA and SQIVND (reference sequence). The CDR3 loop spans 15 amino acids. CDR3 in amino acids: CASSTTTGGWRGYTF. The CDR3 DNA, read in part, is TGTGCCAGTAGTACAACGACAGGGGGCTGGCGCGGC. Supplemented by reference TRBV19 and TRBJ1-2, the full variable domain reads DGGITQSPKYLFRKEGQNVTLSCEQNLNHDAMYWYRQDPGQGLRLIYYSQIVNDFQKGDIAEGYSVSREKKESFPLTVTSAQKNPTAFYLCASSTTTGGWRGYTFGSGTRLTVV.

Concerning this clone: The read finishes 3 residues shy of the CDR3 end, and the germline J gene is used to complete it. The chain carries TRBV20-1 and TRBJ2-7, with TRBD1 as a possible D gene (6 bases). CDR3 length equals 14 residues. Germline V gives CDR1 DFQATT, CDR2 SNEGSKA (reference sequence). V lost 5 bases to trimming and J lost 1 base, with 15 bases between them. CDR3: CSAYQGTGSYEQYF. The part of the CDR3 DNA that was read is TGCAGTGCTTATCAGGGGACGGGGTCCTACGAG.